Presented here are 25 T cell receptor beta chains from one specimen sequenced in a study of OX40 agonist ivuxolimab in advanced cancers. Clones were sequenced by immunoSEQ multiplex PCR, and TCRdb holds only the in-frame ones, with some missing. The sample has 55,000 to 70,000 clones, about 85% seen once. Sequenced here: CD4+ or CD8+ T cells sorted from blood, sampled in a trial of the OX40 agonist ivuxolimab. The receptor set was obtained from an adult with an advanced solid tumor such as melanoma, head and neck, liver or kidney cancer.

This clone was found once. This chain connects TRBV5-1 to TRBJ2-2; TRBD1 might be the D (5 bases). Looked up from germline, CDR1 is SGHRS and CDR2 is YFSETQ. The CDR3 covers 14 residues. V was pared by 0 bases and J by 7 bases, with 10 bases between. CDR3 loop: CASSLEPGIGELFF. The DNA of the CDR3 is TGCGCCAGCAGCTTGGAACCAGGGATCGGGGAGCTGTTTTTT. The complete variable domain, with remaining parts taken from reference TRBV5-1 and TRBJ2-2, reads KAGVTQTPRYLIKTRGQQVTLSCSPISGHRSVSWYQQTPGQGLQFLFEYFSETQRNKGNFPGRFSGRQFSNSRSEMNVSTLELGDSALYLCASSLEPGIGELFFGEGSRLTVL.

In this sample, this clone turned up a few times. This chain links TRBV7-9 with TRBJ1-5; D unclear. CDR1 is SEHNR and CDR2 is FQNEAQ in the germline V gene (reference sequence). Trimming left V 2 bases short and J 0 bases short, with 5 bases between. There are 14 residues in the CDR3. Here the CDR3 DNA reads TGTGCCAGCAGCTTAACAGATAGCAATCAGCCCCAGCATTTT. Translated, it gives CASSLTDSNQPQHF.

This clone has only one observation. V gene TRBV5-4 combines with J gene TRBJ1-4; D call uncertain. The V and J ends lost 0 bases and 8 bases respectively, with 11 bases between them. The CDR3 consists of 14 residues. Germline V gene sequence: CDR1 SGHNT, CDR2 YYREEE (reference sequence). CDR3 in amino acids: CASSLGQEGEKLFF. Written as DNA, the CDR3 is TGTGCCAGCAGCTTGGGGCAGGAAGGAGAAAAACTGTTTTTT. Together with reference TRBV5-4 and TRBJ1-4, the CDR3 gives the full variable domain: ETGVTQSPTHLIKTRGQQVTLRCSSQSGHNTVSWYQQALGQGPQFIFQYYREEENGRGNFPPRFSGLQFPNYSSELNVNALELDDSALYLCASSLGQEGEKLFFGSGTQLSVL.

Here the CDR3 reads CAWSPYRGNEQYF. CDR3 in DNA: TGTGCCTGGAGTCCATACAGGGGAAACGAGCAGTACTTC. J is TRBJ2-7 and V is TRBV30; 7 nucleotides align to TRBD1. This CDR3 has 13 amino acids. Germline V gene data show CDR1 as GTSNPN and CDR2 as SVGIG (reference sequence). J lost 5 bases, V lost 2 bases, and 6 bases had no gene match.

The rearrangement uses TRBV19 and TRBJ2-7, with 11 bases that match TRBD1. V trimming: 5 bases; J trimming: 6 bases; junction bases outside the gene matches: 6. CDR3 length: 14 amino acids. Germline CDR1 and CDR2: LNHDA and SQIVND (reference sequence). The CDR3 sequence: CASSPPGQGGEQYF. The CDR3 nucleotides read TGTGCCAGTAGTCCACCGGGACAGGGGGGCGAGCAGTACTTC.

The genes are TRBV5-4 and TRBJ2-1; 14 bases fit TRBD2. Germline assignment: CDR1 SGHNT and CDR2 YYREEE (reference sequence). V shed 4 bases and J 12 bases; nucleotides not matched to a gene: 9. The CDR3 sequence is 15 residues long. Written as DNA, the CDR3 is TGTGCCAGCAGCCCACCGGGACTAGCGGGAGAGGGGCAGTTCTTC. It yields the protein CASSPPGLAGEGQFF.

This chain connects TRBV29-1 to TRBJ1-3; D is unclear. V gave up 1 base and J gave up 3 bases, with 10 bases separating them. Germline values: CDR1 SQVTM, CDR2 ANQGSEA. This CDR3 has 14 residues. CDR3 sequence reads: CSVEGHGIGNTIYF. CDR3 coding DNA: TGCAGCGTTGAAGGCCACGGGATTGGAAACACCATATATTTT.

Only one count was recorded for this clone. The rearrangement joins TRBV5-4 to TRBJ2-3, with TRBD2 as a possible D gene (5 bases). The CDR3 contains 16 residues. The germline V and J ends were trimmed by 0 bases and 3 bases, with 14 bases remaining between them. CDR1 is SGHNT, CDR2 YYREEE, per germline (reference sequence). CDR3 loop: CASSLGGGTRTDTQYF. The CDR3 DNA is TGTGCCAGCAGCTTGGGGGGTGGCACTAGGACAGATACGCAGTATTTT.

This chain joins TRBV27 and TRBJ2-7; D possibly corresponds to TRBD2 (6 bases). From germline, CDR1 is MNHEY and CDR2 SMNVEV (reference sequence). This CDR3 has 17 residues. Trimming took off 3 bases at V and 3 bases at J, with 21 bases between the two ends. The CDR3: CASSFGSQGGAGYEQYF. The CDR3 nucleotides read TGTGCCAGCAGTTTCGGCTCGCAGGGAGGAGCTGGCTACGAGCAGTACTTC.

The V call is TRBV2, the J call TRBJ1-3; 8 bases line up with TRBD1. Trimming at V came to 6 bases and at J to 4 bases, leaving 11 bases not matched to a gene. Germline loops: CDR1 SNHLY, CDR2 FYNNEI. The length of the CDR3 is 16 residues. The CDR3 sequence is CASSPPRQGFGNTIYF. DNA for the CDR3: TGTGCCAGCAGCCCTCCTCGACAGGGGTTCGGAAACACCATATATTTT.

This rearrangement joins TRBV29-1 to TRBJ1-1; D gene unclear. V lost 7 bases and J 4 bases, leaving 10 bases between the germline ends. Germline V gives CDR1 SQVTM, CDR2 ANQGSEA. The CDR3 contains 11 residues. The CDR3 sequence is CSGLWATEAFF. In DNA, the CDR3 is TGCAGCGGACTATGGGCCACTGAAGCTTTCTTT.

J is TRBJ2-2 and V is TRBV13; the D is unclear. Germline loops: CDR1 PRHDT, CDR2 FYEKMQ (reference sequence). Trimming pared 2 bases from V and 6 bases from J, leaving 10 bases between. The CDR3 runs to 14 residues. The CDR3 coding sequence is TGTGCCAGCAGCTTATATATCCGGTCCGGGGAGCTGTTTTTT. This encodes CASSLYIRSGELFF.

The gene calls are TRBV5-1 and TRBJ2-1, with a possible D match to TRBD1 (5 bases). The V and J ends lost 0 bases and 0 bases respectively, with 22 bases between them. CDR1 SGHRS and CDR2 YFSETQ come from the germline V gene. This CDR3 has 20 residues. CDR3 nucleotide sequence: TGCGCCAGCAGCTTGGGTCGACAGTACGAATCTCCAAGCTCCTACAATGAGCAGTTCTTC. It translates to CASSLGRQYESPSSYNEQFF.

The rearrangement uses TRBV9 and TRBJ1-1; D remains unclear. Germline V gene sequence: CDR1 SGDLS, CDR2 YYNGEE. Between the trimmed V and J ends, which lost 4 bases and 4 bases, there was a span of 17 bases. The CDR3 loop spans 15 amino acids. In DNA form, the CDR3 reads TGTGCCAGCAGCCCGACGCTTGGGGTAGGCACTGAAGCTTTCTTT. Translated: CASSPTLGVGTEAFF.

This clone was observed once. The chain couples TRBV6-1 to TRBJ2-5; 9 positions agree with TRBD1. The CDR3 has 15 residues. Germline-derived CDR1 and CDR2 are MNHNS and SASEGT. Trimming took 5 bases from V and 11 from J; bases not matched to a gene: 15. The CDR3 DNA reads TGTGCCAGCAGTACGCGGGGGACAGGGCTGGAGGAGCAGTACTTC. It translates to CASSTRGTGLEEQYF.

V gene TRBV4-1 combines with J gene TRBJ2-3; no clear D. CDR1 MGHRA and CDR2 YSYEKL come from the germline V gene. The CDR3 sequence is 13 residues long. V was shortened by 5 bases and J by 2 bases, with 8 bases between the two germline ends. CDR3 sequence reads: CASSFSATDTQYF. The CDR3 nucleotides are TGCGCCAGCAGCTTCTCCGCCACAGATACGCAGTATTTT.

CDR3 nucleotide sequence: TGTGCCAGCAGCTTGGGCCTTGCTGGGGCCAACGTCCTGACTTTC. This gives the protein CASSLGLAGANVLTF. The V and J genes are TRBV14 and TRBJ2-6; D is undetermined. V was cut by 5 bases and J by 2 bases, with 10 bases left in between. This CDR3 has 15 amino acids. Germline loops: CDR1 SGHDN, CDR2 FVKESK.

The CDR3 coding sequence is TGTGCCAGCAGCGGGACGACAGGCCCAGGGACTGGGGCCAACGTCCTGACTTTC. Translating it yields CASSGTTGPGTGANVLTF. This rearrangement joins TRBV9 to TRBJ2-6; TRBD1 is a possible D gene (6 bases). The V and J ends lost 3 bases and 2 bases respectively, with 18 bases between them. This CDR3 has 18 amino acids. Germline CDR1 SGDLS, CDR2 YYNGEE.

This clone appeared a few times. The chain links TRBV27 to TRBJ2-4; 8 bases line up with TRBD1. Germline V gives CDR1 MNHEY, CDR2 SMNVEV (reference sequence). The J segment lost 6 bases and the V segment lost 5 bases, leaving 15 bases of the junction unmatched. CDR3 length: 17 amino acids. The CDR3 loop is CASSGGWGQAAPNIQYF. The CDR3 DNA is TGTGCCAGCAGTGGGGGTTGGGGACAGGCCGCGCCAAACATTCAGTACTTC.

The rearrangement joins TRBV19 to TRBJ2-5; D is possibly TRBD2 (5 bases). Trimming took off 5 bases at V and 5 bases at J, with 9 bases between the two ends. The CDR3 spans 12 residues. CDR1 and CDR2 from the germline V gene are LNHDA and SQIVND (reference sequence). Here the CDR3 reads CASSVPGETQYF. As DNA, the CDR3 is TGTGCCAGTAGTGTGCCGGGGGAGACCCAGTACTTC.

The chain couples TRBV29-1 to TRBJ2-1; 7 nucleotides match TRBD1. Germline V lookup: CDR1 SQVTM, CDR2 ANQGSEA. V shed 0 bases and J 6 bases; nucleotides not matched to a gene: 5. The CDR3 is made up of 14 amino acids. The CDR3 reads CSVEDPGQPNEQFF. The CDR3 DNA reads TGCAGCGTTGAAGATCCGGGACAGCCCAATGAGCAGTTCTTC.

J is TRBJ2-5 and V is TRBV15, with no clear D. Deletions cut 0 bases from V and 8 bases from J, with 16 bases between. Germline loops: CDR1 LNHNV, CDR2 YYDKDF (reference sequence). The CDR3 has 15 amino acids. The CDR3 is CATSRDGLLSATQYF. The CDR3 DNA sequence: TGTGCCACCAGCAGAGATGGGCTCCTCTCAGCCACCCAGTACTTC.

This chain connects TRBV4-1 to TRBJ1-2, with D perhaps matching TRBD1 (5 bases). Trimming took off 5 bases at V and 1 base at J, with 11 bases between the two ends. The CDR3 runs 14 residues. Germline assignment: CDR1 MGHRA and CDR2 YSYEKL. The CDR3 DNA follows: TGCGCCAGCAGCGCCCCGGGGGGTAACTATGGCTACACCTTC. As protein: CASSAPGGNYGYTF.

This clone was counted a few times. The rearrangement uses TRBV18 and TRBJ1-5; the match to TRBD1 covers 10 bases. Germline assignment: CDR1 KGHSH and CDR2 LQKENI. V shed 5 bases, J shed 7 bases, and the junction held 2 bases outside the gene matches. CDR3 length: 13 residues. CDR3 amino acids: CASSTDRGQPQHF. DNA of the CDR3: TGTGCCAGCTCAACGGACAGGGGGCAGCCCCAGCATTTT.

A remark on this clone: In the same sample, other DNA sequences code for this CDR3. CDR3 DNA sequence: TGCGCCAGCAGCCAAGAGCCGGGACTCTCTGGAAACACCATATATTTT. It codes for CASSQEPGLSGNTIYF. V and J are TRBV4-3 and TRBJ1-3; possible D gene TRBD1, 5 bases. The CDR3 totals 16 residues. Trimming left V 0 bases short and J 0 bases short, with 9 bases between. Per germline, CDR1 LGHNA and CDR2 YSLEER.